This TCR beta chain comes out of a study of spatial heterogeneity in lung cancer. V lost 2 bases to trimming and J lost 7 bases, with 14 bases between them. CDR3 length: 14 amino acids. Germline V gene lookup returns CDR1 LGHDT and CDR2 YNNKEL (reference sequence). Time point described: sample taken at primary tumor resection. Samples came from around 70 TRACERx patients with untreated early-stage lung cancer. Extraction of whole RNA from tumor, nontumor lung or frozen PBMC preceded unsorted sequencing. In this sample, this clonotype turned up many times. MiXCR was run by TCRdb on the 5' RACE reads, yielding one entry per CDR3 protein. The sample lists roughly 25,000 distinct CDR3 sequences, around 7% seen once, with more than 13% in the top ten.

The V gene is TRBV3-1, the J gene TRBJ1-1, with no clear D. Here the sequenced sample was PBMCs, taken at surgery. The source is a male donor with early-stage non-small cell lung cancer. The DNA for the CDR3 is TGTGCCAGCAGCCAATCAGAGGTTCTGGGTGAAGCTTTCTTT. This translates into CASSQSEVLGEAFF.